This T cell receptor beta chain stems from a study of cytomegalovirus exposure and HLA in healthy donors. Use of 60 Vbeta and 13 Jbeta primers characterized the PCR. The method was immunoSEQ multiplex PCR; TCRdb's version includes in-frame clones alone and lacks a portion of them. The sample lists about 150,000 clones; roughly four fifths were seen once. In its sample, this clone was seen a few times. Germline CDR1 is SGHTA and CDR2 is FQGNSA. The V gene end was trimmed by 2 bases and the J gene end by 6 bases; junction bases not matched to a gene: 7. This CDR3 has 15 amino acids. The rearrangement links TRBV7-2 to TRBJ2-1; 7 bases match TRBD2. The receptor was isolated from a man aged 25 to 40 in good health and CMV-seropositive. The sequenced sample was PBMCs. The CDR3 coding sequence is TGTGCCAGCAGCTTACGACTAGCCCCGGGCAATGAGCAGTTCTTC. Translating gives CASSLRLAPGNEQFF.